These T cell receptor beta chains were read from a single sample in a study of PD-1 blockade in classical Hodgkin lymphoma. Clones were read by immunoSEQ multiplex PCR, and TCRdb kept only the in-frame ones, dropping some. The sample lists about 94,000 clones, roughly nine tenths occurring once. This material consisted of peripheral blood mononuclear cells (PBMCs), taken before the second cycle of nivolumab. The receptors derive from a human donor with classical Hodgkin lymphoma. Both conserved end residues are part of each CDR3. A D gene is named only where the DNA matches it firmly. Some rows have no size entry. The others give once, few or many, or a class for an expanded clone.

j_call cdr3_length v_call clone_size d_call cdr3_aa cdr3_nt
TRBJ2-5 15 TRBV7-8 . . CASSARPRQGETQYF TGTGCCAGCAGCGCGAGGCCCCGGCAGGGAGAGACCCAGTACTTC
TRBJ1-3 12 TRBV11-3 once . CASSSGGNTIYF TGTGCCAGCAGCTCCGGGGGAAACACCATATATTTT
TRBJ2-3 14 TRBV5-1 few . CASSEHRVSDTQYF TGCGCCAGCAGCGAACACAGGGTTTCAGATACGCAGTATTTT
TRBJ2-5 14 TRBV15 . TRBD2 CATSRTSGQETQYF TGTGCCACCAGCAGAACTAGCGGCCAAGAGACCCAGTACTTC
TRBJ2-3 14 TRBV6-5 . . CASSYSLGPDTQYF TGTGCCAGCAGTTACTCGCTAGGACCCGATACGCAGTATTTT
TRBJ2-1 14 TRBV25-1 . . CASSEFGFNNEQFF TGTGCCAGCAGTGAATTTGGCTTCAACAATGAGCAGTTCTTC
TRBJ1-5 13 TRBV27 . . CASSLKSDQPQHF TGTGCCAGCAGTTTAAAATCTGATCAGCCCCAGCATTTT
TRBJ1-3 14 TRBV6-1 . TRBD1 CASRIGTVGNTIYF TGTGCCAGCAGAATCGGGACAGTCGGAAACACCATATATTTT
TRBJ2-7 14 TRBV11-2 . . CASSSRWQYVGQYF .
TRBJ2-7 13 TRBV18 . . CASSPGHSYEQYF TGTGCCAGCTCACCGGGGCACTCCTACGAGCAGTACTTC
TRBJ1-1 13 TRBV11-2 . . CASSLRYNTEAFF TGTGCCAGCAGCTTACGATACAACACTGAAGCTTTCTTT
TRBJ2-7 10 TRBV20-1 . . CSASDSKQYF TGCAGTGCTAGTGACAGCAAGCAGTACTTC
TRBJ2-1 18 TRBV30 . TRBD2 CAWSTGTSGRYEYNEQFF TGTGCCTGGAGTACCGGGACTAGCGGGAGGTACGAATACAATGAGCAGTTCTTC
TRBJ2-3 16 TRBV29-1 . TRBD2 CSVFYPLAGEADTQYF TGCAGCGTCTTTTATCCTCTAGCGGGAGAAGCAGATACGCAGTATTTT
TRBJ2-1 14 TRBV7-8 . . CASSLIDSRNEQFF TGTGCCAGCAGCTTGATTGACAGCCGAAATGAGCAGTTCTTC
TRBJ1-2 16 TRBV5-1 few . CASSLKTDELNYGYTF TGCGCCAGCAGCTTGAAAACAGACGAACTGAACTATGGCTACACCTTC
TRBJ2-5 15 TRBV28 . . CASSASVRVVETQYF TGTGCCAGCAGTGCTAGCGTTCGGGTGGTGGAGACCCAGTACTTC
TRBJ2-7 16 TRBV7-9 . TRBD2 CASSLVPSGGVDEQYF TGTGCCAGCAGCTTAGTACCTAGCGGGGGTGTGGACGAGCAGTACTTC
TRBJ2-3 17 TRBV15 . . CATSRDQTAARTDTQYF TGTGCCACCAGCAGAGACCAGACTGCAGCCCGCACAGATACGCAGTATTTT
TRBJ2-1 13 TRBV2 . . CAVTPDDDNEQFF TGTGCCGTAACACCGGATGATGACAATGAGCAGTTCTTC
TRBJ2-3 15 TRBV7-9 . . CASSSGVRGTDTQYF TGTGCCAGCAGCTCGGGGGTTAGGGGCACAGATACGCAGTATTTT
TRBJ2-7 15 TRBV4-1 . . CASSQETSDSYEQYF TGCGCCAGCAGCCAAGAGACCTCTGACTCCTACGAGCAGTACTTC
TRBJ2-1 16 TRBV5-5 . TRBD2 CASSSPGLAGYNEQFF TGTGCCAGCAGCTCCCCGGGACTAGCGGGCTACAATGAGCAGTTCTTC
TRBJ2-1 14 TRBV6-5 . TRBD2 CASSLSGGVNEQFF TGTGCCAGCAGTTTGAGCGGGGGGGTTAATGAGCAGTTCTTC
TRBJ2-7 17 TRBV28 . . CASSMPRPSEISYEQYF TGTGCCAGCAGCATGCCGCGACCGTCTGAAATCTCCTACGAGCAGTACTTC
TRBJ2-1 16 TRBV18 . TRBD2 CASSPLGGRGYNEQFF TGTGCCAGCTCACCATTGGGCGGGAGGGGATACAATGAGCAGTTCTTC
TRBJ2-1 14 TRBV30 . TRBD2 CAWKASGRYNEQFF TGTGCCTGGAAAGCTAGCGGGAGATACAATGAGCAGTTCTTC
TRBJ2-5 12 TRBV6-1 . TRBD1 CASKGAWETQYF TGTGCCAGCAAGGGGGCTTGGGAGACCCAGTACTTC
TRBJ2-2 14 TRBV14 . . CASSQDRGSGELFF TGTGCCAGCAGCCAAGACCGGGGCTCCGGGGAGCTGTTTTTT
TRBJ2-3 12 TRBV11-2 . . CASSLAGGTQYF TGTGCCAGCAGCTTAGCGGGGGGCACGCAGTATTTT
TRBJ2-1 13 TRBV10-3 . . CAISDRTFNEQFF TGTGCCATCAGTGACAGGACCTTCAATGAGCAGTTCTTC
TRBJ2-5 14 TRBV9 . . CASSVAVGQETQYF TGTGCCAGCAGCGTAGCGGTGGGCCAAGAGACCCAGTACTTC
TRBJ2-7 15 TRBV9 . . CASSPRGGFTYEQYF TGTGCCAGCAGCCCCCGTGGGGGCTTTACCTACGAGCAGTACTTC
TRBJ2-7 14 TRBV2 . . CASSSSGQGYEQYF .
TRBJ2-3 13 TRBV11-3 . TRBD2 CASSLAATDTQYF TGTGCCAGCAGCCTAGCGGCAACAGATACGCAGTATTTT
TRBJ2-7 15 TRBV27 . TRBD1 CASSLSLGGTYEQYF TGTGCCAGCAGTTTGTCGTTAGGGGGCACCTACGAGCAGTACTTC
TRBJ1-5 13 TRBV4-1 . . CASSQDRDQPQHF TGCGCCAGCAGCCAAGATCGCGATCAGCCCCAGCATTTT
TRBJ2-7 11 TRBV6-6 . . CATSTGKEQYF TGTGCCACCTCAACAGGGAAGGAGCAGTACTTC
TRBJ2-7 12 TRBV7-2 . . CASSRNSYEQYF TGTGCCAGCAGCCGGAACTCCTACGAGCAGTACTTC
TRBJ2-3 14 TRBV18 . . CASSPGHFTDTQYF TGTGCCAGCTCACCGGGACACTTCACAGATACGCAGTATTTT
TRBJ2-3 16 TRBV7-2 . TRBD2 CASSSAGTSLTDTQYF TGTGCCAGCAGCTCAGCCGGGACTAGCCTAACAGATACGCAGTATTTT
TRBJ2-7 15 TRBV6-5 . TRBD1 CASSYSQDRVHEQYF TGTGCCAGCAGTTACAGTCAGGACAGGGTGCACGAGCAGTACTTC
TRBJ2-1 15 TRBV4-1 . . CASSQAGRGTSEQFF TGCGCCAGCAGCCAAGCGGGACGGGGTACATCTGAGCAGTTCTTC
TRBJ2-3 14 TRBV4-1 few . CARRDSKFTDTQYF TGCGCCAGGCGGGACAGCAAGTTCACAGATACGCAGTATTTT
TRBJ1-3 12 TRBV11-2 . . CASSLDRNTIYF TGTGCCAGCAGCCTAGACAGGAACACCATATATTTT
TRBJ2-2 13 TRBV5-6 . . CASSFRGSGELFF TGTGCCAGCAGCTTTAGGGGCTCAGGGGAGCTGTTTTTT
TRBJ1-2 14 TRBV7-9 . TRBD1 CASFSTGGIDGYTF TGTGCCAGCTTCTCGACAGGGGGCATCGATGGCTACACCTTC
TRBJ2-7 14 TRBV5-1 . TRBD1 CASSQGQGPYEQYF TGCGCCAGCAGCCAGGGACAGGGGCCTTACGAGCAGTACTTC
TRBJ1-4 16 TRBV4-1 . . CASSQDFRGPNEKLFF TGCGCCAGCAGCCAAGACTTTAGGGGACCTAATGAAAAACTGTTTTTT
TRBJ2-3 15 TRBV27 . . CASSSRVLGTDTQYF TGTGCCAGCAGTTCAAGAGTGCTTGGTACAGATACGCAGTATTTT
TRBJ1-1 14 TRBV19 . TRBD1 CASMETGGKGEAFF TGTGCCAGTATGGAGACAGGGGGCAAGGGTGAAGCTTTCTTT
TRBJ2-1 16 TRBV5-6 . TRBD1 CASSRADRGIYNEQFF TGTGCCAGCAGCAGGGCGGACAGGGGAATCTACAATGAGCAGTTCTTC
TRBJ1-5 14 TRBV27 . TRBD1 CASSLGQGYQPQHF TGTGCCAGCAGTTTGGGACAGGGGTATCAGCCCCAGCATTTT